This TCR beta chain was retrieved from a study of regulatory T cells in long-lasting Graves disease. Described time point: persistent/refractory GD, antithyroid drugs over 5 years with positive TRAb. After RNA was extracted from PBMCs, the TCR library was made from it. V was pared by 6 bases and J by 3 bases, with 5 bases of the junction left unmatched. The germline V gene encodes CDR1 MNHEY and CDR2 SVGEGT. This CDR3 is 13 amino acids long. Relying on iRepertoire HTBI primers and Arm-PCR of CDR3 regions, the team built TCR beta libraries. Via MiXCR, TCRdb re-called the multiplex PCR reads, giving one row per CDR3 protein. The data hold about 470,000 distinct CDR3 sequences, with 20% to 25% observed a single time. The sample holds many counts of this clonotype.

The material sequenced was peripheral blood mononuclear cells (PBMCs), taken when the disease was refractory, from a patient treated with antithyroid drugs. This TCR was recovered from a female donor with Graves disease. This chain links TRBV6-2 or TRBV6-3 with TRBJ2-7, with 7 bases identical to TRBD1. The CDR3 nucleotides are TGTGCCAGCAGCGGGACAGTCCACTACGAGCAGTACTTC. Translation gives CASSGTVHYEQYF.